In its sample, the clone carrying this TCR beta chain was seen many times. Its antigen is undetermined. From germline, CDR1 is SEHNR and CDR2 FQNEAQ (reference sequence). CDR3 length equals 15 residues. V gave up 5 bases and J gave up 0 bases, with 11 bases separating them. TCRdb re-derived calls from the 5' RACE reads in MiXCR, one entry per CDR3 protein. The profile shows 250,000 or so distinct CDR3 sequences, approximately 6.3% of them singletons. This sample is part of a study of T cells after yellow fever vaccination. On the study more broadly: With SMART-Seq v4 Ultra Low Input, the fractions containing low cell numbers were prepared.

Study-level findings and limits: Once the booster was given, most primary-vaccination clones reappeared, at approximately 97% for CD4 and approximately 88% for CD8. Faster peaking, at day 5 versus 15, marked a secondary response that was weaker. CD4 and CD8 compartments shared a small share of clonotypes, likely from convergent recombination.

The chain joins TRBV7-9 to TRBJ2-1; a weak D match, TRBD2 (5 bases). This TCR came from a man aged 25 to 40 who received the YFV17D yellow fever vaccine. This material consisted of CD4+ T cells sorted from PBMCs, taken on the day of the yellow fever booster vaccination. This chain's CDR3 is CASSERESSYNEQFF. The DNA for the CDR3 is TGTGCCAGCAGCGAAAGGGAGTCCTCCTACAATGAGCAGTTCTTC. The whole variable domain, filled in from reference TRBV7-9 and TRBJ2-1, reads DTGVSQNPRHKITKRGQNVTFRCDPISEHNRLYWYRQTLGQGPEFLTYFQNEAQLEKSRLLSDRFSAERPKGSFSTLEIQRTEQGDSAMYLCASSERESSYNEQFFGPGTRLTVL.